The TCR beta chain described here comes from a study of blood T cells in healthy people across ages. Whole-study findings and limits: Per million T cells, TCR beta diversity dropped about linearly as age rose.

A J-beta primer mix and a sample-barcoded 5' primer were used in a second PCR of about 7 to 12 cycles. TCRdb re-called the 5' RACE reads through MiXCR, storing one row per CDR3 protein. The data hold around 940,000 distinct CDR3 sequences, with roughly 50% observed a single time. Trimming stripped 2 bases from V and 5 bases from J, with 16 bases between. This CDR3 region has 15 residues. Germline CDR1 is SQVTM and CDR2 is ANQGSEA. The sample holds a few counts of this clonotype. Its antigen is as yet unknown. The J gene is TRBJ2-4, the V gene TRBV29-1, with D possibly TRBD1 on 5 matching bases. Sample: blood. The clonotype comes from an older woman in good health. CDR3 protein: CSVERRSGKENIQYF. The DNA of the CDR3 is TGCAGCGTTGAAAGGAGATCAGGGAAGGAAAACATTCAGTACTTC. The entire variable domain, with the rest obtained from reference TRBV29-1 and TRBJ2-4, is as follows: SAVISQKPSRDICQRGTSLTIQCQVDSQVTMMFWYRQQPGQSLTLIATANQGSEATYESGFVIDKFPISRPNLTFSTLTVSNMSPEDSSIYLCSVERRSGKENIQYFGAGTRLSVL.